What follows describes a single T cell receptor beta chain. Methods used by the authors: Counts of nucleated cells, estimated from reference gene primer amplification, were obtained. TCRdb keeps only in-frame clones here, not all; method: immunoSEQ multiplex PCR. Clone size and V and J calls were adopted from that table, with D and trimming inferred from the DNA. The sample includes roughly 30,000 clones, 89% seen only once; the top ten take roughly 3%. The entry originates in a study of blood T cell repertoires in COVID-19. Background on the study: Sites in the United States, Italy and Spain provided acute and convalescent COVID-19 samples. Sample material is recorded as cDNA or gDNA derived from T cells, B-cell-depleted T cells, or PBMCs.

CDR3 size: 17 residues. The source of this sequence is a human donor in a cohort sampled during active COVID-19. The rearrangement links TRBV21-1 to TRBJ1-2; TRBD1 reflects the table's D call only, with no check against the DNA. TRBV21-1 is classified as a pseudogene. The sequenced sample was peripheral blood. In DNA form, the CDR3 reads TGTGCCAGCAGCAAGGGAAAGGACAGGGGGCTCCTGTCTGGCTACACCTTC. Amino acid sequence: CASSKGKDRGLLSGYTF.